The 7 T cell receptor beta chains in this list originate from one sample, sequenced in a study of cytomegalovirus exposure and HLA in healthy donors. The PCR contained 60 Vbeta and 13 Jbeta primers. The assay was immunoSEQ multiplex PCR, and TCRdb's table has in-frame clones only and misses some. The sample has around 140,000 clones, 70% to 80% seen once. Sequencing was done on a sample of PBMCs. Receptors were obtained from a woman in her fifties or sixties in good health and CMV-seronegative.

This chain joins TRBV29-1 and TRBJ2-3, with D tentatively TRBD2 (6 bases). V lost 2 bases and J lost 2, with 14 bases in between. Germline CDR1 and CDR2: SQVTM and ANQGSEA. This CDR3 is 15 amino acids long. The CDR3 DNA sequence: TGCAGCGTTGAACGGCGGGGTATACTCACAGATACGCAGTATTTT. It specifies CSVERRGILTDTQYF.

This clone was observed a single time. The chain has TRBV28 and TRBJ1-1; 7 nucleotides agree with TRBD1. V gave up 1 base and J gave up 10 bases; unmatched junction bases: 9. CDR1 and CDR2 (germline): MDHEN, SYDVKM. The CDR3 runs to 14 residues. For the CDR3, the DNA is TGTGCCAGCAGTTTATTGTTTCAGGGGGTGGGAGCTTTCTTT. This encodes CASSLLFQGVGAFF.

About this clone itself: The same CDR3 is also encoded by other DNA sequences in this sample. The J gene is TRBJ2-7, the V gene TRBV15, with D perhaps matching TRBD2 (5 bases). This CDR3 region has 13 residues. V lost 2 bases to trimming and J lost 2 bases, with 7 bases between them. CDR1 and CDR2 (germline): LNHNV, YYDKDF (reference sequence). The CDR3 protein is CATSRTGAYEQYF. The CDR3 coding sequence is TGTGCCACCAGCAGAACCGGGGCCTACGAGCAGTACTTC.

This chain joins TRBV7-2 and TRBJ2-4; 8 bases line up with TRBD1. This CDR3 region has 14 residues. J lost 7 bases, V lost 5 bases, and 7 bases had no gene match. CDR1 and CDR2 (germline): SGHTA, FQGNSA. The CDR3 DNA reads as TGTGCCAGCAGCCCGAGACAGGGGTACAACATTCAGTACTTC. It codes for CASSPRQGYNIQYF. Complete variable domain (other parts from reference TRBV7-2 and TRBJ2-4): GAGVSQSPSNKVTEKGKDVELRCDPISGHTALYWYRQSLGQGLEFLIYFQGNSAPDKSGLPSDRFSAERTGGSVSTLTIQRTQQEDSAVYLCASSPRQGYNIQYFGAGTRLSVL.

Note on this clone: Other DNA sequences of this sample code for an identical CDR3. The rearrangement uses TRBV29-1 and TRBJ1-1, with 7 bases fitting TRBD1. The germline V gene encodes CDR1 SQVTM and CDR2 ANQGSEA. CDR3 length equals 13 residues. J lost 1 base, V lost 7 bases, and 6 bases had no gene match. The CDR3 loop is CSATDRANTEAFF. DNA for the CDR3: TGCAGCGCTACCGACAGGGCGAACACTGAAGCTTTCTTT. The full variable domain, with the rest looked up from reference TRBV29-1 and TRBJ1-1, is SAVISQKPSRDICQRGTSLTIQCQVDSQVTMMFWYRQQPGQSLTLIATANQGSEATYESGFVIDKFPISRPNLTFSTLTVSNMSPEDSSIYLCSATDRANTEAFFGQGTRLTVV.

The CDR3 DNA is TGTGCCAGCAGTTCCCCGCCGATGAGCGGCCAAGAGACCCAGTACTTC. Translated: CASSSPPMSGQETQYF. The chain is built from TRBV28 and TRBJ2-5, with a tentative D call TRBD2 (5 bases). The CDR3 spans 16 residues. Looked up from germline, CDR1 is MDHEN and CDR2 is SYDVKM. V was trimmed by 4 bases and J by 1 base, leaving 16 bases between them.

Of note for this clone: An end of the junction differs from the germline gene, which may be a read error. The same CDR3 is also encoded by other DNA sequences in this sample. The chain recombines TRBV2 with TRBJ1-2; 11 bases match TRBD1. The CDR3 runs to 17 residues. Per germline, CDR1 SNHLY and CDR2 FYNNEI. DNA of the CDR3: TGTGCCAGCAGTGAAAGGGGGGTAGGACAGGGGGCGCATGGTTACACCTTC. Translating it yields CASSERGVGQGAHGYTF.